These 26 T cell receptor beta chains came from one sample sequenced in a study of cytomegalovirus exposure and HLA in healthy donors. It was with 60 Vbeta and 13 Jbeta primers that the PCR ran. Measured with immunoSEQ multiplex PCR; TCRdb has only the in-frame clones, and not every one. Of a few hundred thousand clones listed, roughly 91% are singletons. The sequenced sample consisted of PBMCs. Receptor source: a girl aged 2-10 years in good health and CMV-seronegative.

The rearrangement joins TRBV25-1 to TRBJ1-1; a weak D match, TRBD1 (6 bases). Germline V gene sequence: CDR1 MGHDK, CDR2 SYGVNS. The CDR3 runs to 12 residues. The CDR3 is CASRQANTEAFF. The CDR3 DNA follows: TGTGCTTCGAGACAGGCGAACACTGAAGCTTTCTTT.

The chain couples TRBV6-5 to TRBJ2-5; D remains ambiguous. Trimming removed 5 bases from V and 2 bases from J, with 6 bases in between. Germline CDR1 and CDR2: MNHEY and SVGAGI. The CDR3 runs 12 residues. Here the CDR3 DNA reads TGTGCCAGCAGTGTCCTTCAAGAGACCCAGTACTTC. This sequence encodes CASSVLQETQYF.

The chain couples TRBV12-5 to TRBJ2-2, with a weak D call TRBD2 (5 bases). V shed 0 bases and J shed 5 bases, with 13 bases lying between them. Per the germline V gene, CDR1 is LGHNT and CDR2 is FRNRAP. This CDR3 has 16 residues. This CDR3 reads CASGLVRGWETGELFF. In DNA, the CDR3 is TGTGCTAGTGGTTTGGTACGAGGGTGGGAGACCGGGGAGCTGTTTTTT.

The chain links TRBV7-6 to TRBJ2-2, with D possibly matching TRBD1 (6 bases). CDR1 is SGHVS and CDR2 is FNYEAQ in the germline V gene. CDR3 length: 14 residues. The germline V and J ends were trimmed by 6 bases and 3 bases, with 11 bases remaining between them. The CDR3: CASRKGVDTGELFF. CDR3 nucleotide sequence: TGTGCCAGCAGAAAGGGGGTGGACACCGGGGAGCTGTTTTTT.

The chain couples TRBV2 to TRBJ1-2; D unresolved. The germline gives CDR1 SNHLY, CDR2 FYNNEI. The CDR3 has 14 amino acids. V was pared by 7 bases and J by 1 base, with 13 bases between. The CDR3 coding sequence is TGTGCCAGCACCCGGGCAGGAGGTAACTATGGCTACACCTTC. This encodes CASTRAGGNYGYTF.

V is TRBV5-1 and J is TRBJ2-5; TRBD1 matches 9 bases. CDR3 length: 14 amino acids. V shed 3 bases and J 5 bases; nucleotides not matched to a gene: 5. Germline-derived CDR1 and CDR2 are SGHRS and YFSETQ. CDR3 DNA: TGCGCCAGCAGCTCATACAGGGGGCTCGAGACCCAGTACTTC. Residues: CASSSYRGLETQYF.

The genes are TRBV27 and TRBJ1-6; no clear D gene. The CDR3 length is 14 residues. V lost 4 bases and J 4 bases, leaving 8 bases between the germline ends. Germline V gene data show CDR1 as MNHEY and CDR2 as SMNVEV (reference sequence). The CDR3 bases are TGTGCCAGCAGTTCTACAGCTTATAATTCACCCCTCCACTTT. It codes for CASSSTAYNSPLHF.

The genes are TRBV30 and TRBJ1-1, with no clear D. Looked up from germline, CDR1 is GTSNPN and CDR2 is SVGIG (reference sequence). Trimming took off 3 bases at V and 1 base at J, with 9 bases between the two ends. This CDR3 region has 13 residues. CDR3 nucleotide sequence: TGTGCCTGGAGACAACAGCCGAACACTGAAGCTTTCTTT. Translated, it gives CAWRQQPNTEAFF.

The chain's CDR3 is CASSLFGETGYEQYF. The CDR3 DNA follows: TGTGCCAGCAGCTTATTCGGGGAGACAGGCTACGAGCAGTACTTC. The genes are TRBV7-8 and TRBJ2-7; possibly TRBD1 for D (6 bases). Germline V gene sequence: CDR1 SGHVS, CDR2 FQNEAQ. This CDR3 has 15 residues. Trimming left V 2 bases short and J 3 bases short, with 14 bases between.

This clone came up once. The CDR3 sequence: CATMEVVRLPQHF. CDR3 coding DNA: TGTGCCACCATGGAGGTTGTTCGGTTACCCCAGCATTTT. The chain carries TRBV15 and TRBJ1-5; D is uncertain. Trimming cost V 7 bases and J 10 bases, with 17 bases left between them. Germline lookup yields CDR1 LNHNV and CDR2 YYDKDF (reference sequence). The CDR3 consists of 13 residues.

CDR3 sequence: CASSQSNPPIAGASPTDTQYF. The CDR3 DNA is TGCGCCAGCAGCCAATCTAATCCCCCCATAGCGGGGGCGTCCCCCACAGATACGCAGTATTTT. This chain links TRBV4-1 with TRBJ2-3; the match to TRBD2 covers 9 bases. V was clipped by 2 bases and J by 2 bases; unmatched bases: 20. The CDR3 consists of 21 residues. Germline V gene data show CDR1 as MGHRA and CDR2 as YSYEKL.

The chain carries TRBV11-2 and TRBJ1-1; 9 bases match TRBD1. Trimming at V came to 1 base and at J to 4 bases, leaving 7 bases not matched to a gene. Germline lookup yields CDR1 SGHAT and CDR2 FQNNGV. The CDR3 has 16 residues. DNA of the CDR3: TGTGCCAGCAGCTTAGGAATGGGGACAGGGTCCACTGAAGCTTTCTTT. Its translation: CASSLGMGTGSTEAFF.

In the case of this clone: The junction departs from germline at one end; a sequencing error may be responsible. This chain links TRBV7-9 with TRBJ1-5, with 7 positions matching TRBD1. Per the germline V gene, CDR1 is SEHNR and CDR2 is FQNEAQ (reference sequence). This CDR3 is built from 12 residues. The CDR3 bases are TGTTCCAGCGGGACAGCAGATCAGCCCCAGCATTTT. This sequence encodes CSSGTADQPQHF.

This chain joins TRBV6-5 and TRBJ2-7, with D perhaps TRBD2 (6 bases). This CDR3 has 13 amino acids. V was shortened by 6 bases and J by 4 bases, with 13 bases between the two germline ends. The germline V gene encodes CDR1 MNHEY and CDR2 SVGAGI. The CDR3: CASSTGLLYEQYF. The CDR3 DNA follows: TGTGCCAGCAGCACGGGACTTCTATACGAGCAGTACTTC.

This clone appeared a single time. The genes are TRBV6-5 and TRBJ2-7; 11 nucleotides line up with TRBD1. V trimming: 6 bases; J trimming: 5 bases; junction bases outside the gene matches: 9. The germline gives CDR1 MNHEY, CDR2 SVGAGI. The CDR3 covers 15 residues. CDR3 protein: CASRRRTGGINEQYF. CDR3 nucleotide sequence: TGTGCCAGCAGACGCCGGACAGGGGGCATCAACGAGCAGTACTTC.

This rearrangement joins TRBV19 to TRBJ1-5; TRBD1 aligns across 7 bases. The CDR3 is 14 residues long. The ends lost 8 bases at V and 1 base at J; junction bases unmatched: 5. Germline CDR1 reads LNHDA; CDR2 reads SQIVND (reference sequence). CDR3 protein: CASQNRGSNQPQHF. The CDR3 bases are TGTGCCAGTCAGAACAGGGGAAGCAATCAGCCCCAGCATTTT.

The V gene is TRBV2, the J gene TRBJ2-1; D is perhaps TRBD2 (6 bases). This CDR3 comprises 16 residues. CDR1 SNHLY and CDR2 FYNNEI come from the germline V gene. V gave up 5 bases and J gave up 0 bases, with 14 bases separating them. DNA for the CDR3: TGTGCCAGCAGTAGCTGGGGGGACCTCTCCTACAATGAGCAGTTCTTC. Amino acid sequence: CASSSWGDLSYNEQFF.

The CDR3 DNA is TGTGCCAGCAGCGTAGATCCAGCGAACACCGGGGAGCTGTTTTTT. This codes for CASSVDPANTGELFF. The V gene is TRBV9, the J gene TRBJ2-2; D uncertain. Trimming stripped 0 bases from V and 0 bases from J, with 6 bases between. Germline V gene lookup returns CDR1 SGDLS and CDR2 YYNGEE. The CDR3 is 15 amino acids.

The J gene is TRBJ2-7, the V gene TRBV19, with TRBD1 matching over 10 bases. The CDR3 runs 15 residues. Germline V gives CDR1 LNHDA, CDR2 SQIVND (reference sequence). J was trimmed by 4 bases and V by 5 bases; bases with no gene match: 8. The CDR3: CASSDPGQGSYEQYF. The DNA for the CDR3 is TGTGCCAGTAGTGATCCGGGACAGGGGTCGTACGAGCAGTACTTC.

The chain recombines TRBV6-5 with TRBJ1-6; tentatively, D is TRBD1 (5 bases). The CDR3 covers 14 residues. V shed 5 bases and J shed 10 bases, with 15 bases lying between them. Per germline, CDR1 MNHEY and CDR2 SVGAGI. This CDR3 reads CASSLGGGGSPLHF. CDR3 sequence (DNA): TGTGCCAGCAGTCTGGGGGGGGGAGGCTCACCCCTCCACTTT.

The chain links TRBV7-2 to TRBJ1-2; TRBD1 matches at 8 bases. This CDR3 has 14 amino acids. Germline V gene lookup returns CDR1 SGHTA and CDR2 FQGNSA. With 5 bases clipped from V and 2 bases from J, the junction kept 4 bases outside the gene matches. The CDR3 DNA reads TGTGCCAGCAGCCCAGGACAGGGAAACTATGGCTACACCTTC. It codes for CASSPGQGNYGYTF.

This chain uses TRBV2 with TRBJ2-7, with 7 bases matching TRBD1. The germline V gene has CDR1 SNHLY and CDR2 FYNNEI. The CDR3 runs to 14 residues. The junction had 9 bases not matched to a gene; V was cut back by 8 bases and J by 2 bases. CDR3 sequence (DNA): TGTGCCAGCTCTCGGAAGACAGGGACCTACGAGCAGTACTTC. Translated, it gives CASSRKTGTYEQYF.

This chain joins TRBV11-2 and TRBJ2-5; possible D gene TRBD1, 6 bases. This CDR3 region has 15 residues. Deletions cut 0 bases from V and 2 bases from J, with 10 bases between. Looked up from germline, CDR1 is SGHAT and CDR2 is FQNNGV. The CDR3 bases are TGTGCCAGCAGCTTAGAGGCAGGGGTGCAAGAGACCCAGTACTTC. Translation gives CASSLEAGVQETQYF.

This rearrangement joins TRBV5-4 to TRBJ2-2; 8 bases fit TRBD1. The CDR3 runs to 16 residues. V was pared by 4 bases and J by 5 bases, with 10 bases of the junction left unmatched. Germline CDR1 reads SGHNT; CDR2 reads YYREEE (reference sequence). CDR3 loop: CASSLETGGLTGELFF. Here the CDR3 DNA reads TGTGCCAGCAGCCTCGAAACAGGGGGACTTACCGGGGAGCTGTTTTTT.

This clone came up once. This chain's CDR3 is CASSLSQMNTEAFF. CDR3 nucleotides: TGTGCCAGCAGCTTGTCGCAGATGAACACTGAAGCTTTCTTT. V usage is TRBV7-2 and J usage is TRBJ1-1; D remains ambiguous. CDR3 length equals 14 residues. Germline V CDR1 and CDR2: SGHTA, FQGNSA. Trimming cost V 3 bases and J 0 bases, with 8 bases left between them.

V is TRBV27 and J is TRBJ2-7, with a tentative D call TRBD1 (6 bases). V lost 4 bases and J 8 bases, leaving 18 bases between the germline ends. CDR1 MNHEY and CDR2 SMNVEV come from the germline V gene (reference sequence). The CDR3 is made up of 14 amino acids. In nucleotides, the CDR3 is TGTGCCAGCAGTTGGGGGCTGGACGCCCCCAAGCAGTACTTC. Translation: CASSWGLDAPKQYF.